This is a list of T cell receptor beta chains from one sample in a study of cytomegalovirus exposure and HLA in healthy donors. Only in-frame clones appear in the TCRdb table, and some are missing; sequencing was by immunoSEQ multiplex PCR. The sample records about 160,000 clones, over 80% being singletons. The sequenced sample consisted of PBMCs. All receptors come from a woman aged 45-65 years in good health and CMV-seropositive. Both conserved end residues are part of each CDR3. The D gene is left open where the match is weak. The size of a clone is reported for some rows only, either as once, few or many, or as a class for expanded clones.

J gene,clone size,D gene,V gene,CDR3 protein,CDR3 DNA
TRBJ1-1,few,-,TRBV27,CASSLYTGTEAFF,TGTGCCAGCAGTCTCTACACGGGGACTGAAGCTTTCTTT
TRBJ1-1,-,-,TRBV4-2,CASSQDRGDTEAFF,TGTGCCAGCAGCCAAGATCGGGGGGACACTGAAGCTTTCTTT
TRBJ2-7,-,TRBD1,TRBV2,CASSGRTGGHEQYF,TGTGCCAGCAGTGGCCGGACAGGGGGCCACGAGCAGTACTTC
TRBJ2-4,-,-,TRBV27,CASSLSTLAKNIQYF,TGTGCCAGCAGTTTATCGACTCTAGCCAAAAACATTCAGTACTTC
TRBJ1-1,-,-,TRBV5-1,CASSLAPGTSTEAFF,TGCGCCAGCAGCTTGGCCCCAGGGACTAGCACTGAAGCTTTCTTT
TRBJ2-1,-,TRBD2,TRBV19,CASSRWGLAGVHNEQFF,TGTGCCAGTAGTAGGTGGGGACTAGCGGGAGTCCACAATGAGCAGTTCTTC
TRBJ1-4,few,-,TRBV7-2,CASSSRGNEKLFF,TGTGCCAGCAGCTCGAGGGGGAATGAAAAACTGTTTTTT
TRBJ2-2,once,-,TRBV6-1,CASSSQGPGELFF,TGTGCCAGCAGTTCACAGGGTCCCGGGGAGCTGTTTTTT
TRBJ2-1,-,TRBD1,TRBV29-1,CSAGQGLQVNEQFF,TGCAGCGCCGGACAGGGGTTACAGGTCAATGAGCAGTTCTTC
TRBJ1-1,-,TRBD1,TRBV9,CASSLARGSTEAFF,TGTGCCAGCAGCCTAGCCAGGGGGAGCACTGAAGCTTTCTTT
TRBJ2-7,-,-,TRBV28,CASFRTGLAEDEQYF,TGTGCCAGCTTTAGGACAGGACTAGCCGAGGACGAGCAGTACTTC
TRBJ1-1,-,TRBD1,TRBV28,CASSSRGTNTEAFF,TGTGCCAGCTCCTCCAGGGGGACGAACACTGAAGCTTTCTTT
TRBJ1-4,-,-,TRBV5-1,CASSSQHTNEKLFF,TGCGCCAGCAGCTCACAGCATACTAATGAAAAACTGTTTTTT
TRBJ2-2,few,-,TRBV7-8,CASSLFSGELGELFF,TGTGCCAGCAGCTTATTCTCAGGGGAGCTCGGGGAGCTGTTTTTT
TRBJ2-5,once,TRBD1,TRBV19,CASSPGTGQETQYF,TGTGCCAGTAGCCCCGGGACAGGTCAAGAGACCCAGTACTTC
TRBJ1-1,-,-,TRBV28,CASSFVFRGTEAFF,TGTGCCAGCAGTTTCGTCTTTAGAGGAACTGAAGCTTTCTTT
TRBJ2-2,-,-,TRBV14,CASSQRQAFTGELFF,TGTGCCAGCAGCCAAAGGCAGGCCTTCACCGGGGAGCTGTTTTTT
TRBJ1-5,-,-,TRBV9,CASSVAGENQPQHF,TGTGCCAGCAGCGTAGCGGGGGAAAATCAGCCCCAGCATTTT
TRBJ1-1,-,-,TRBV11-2,CASSREAGTEAFF,TGTGCCAGCAGCCGAGAGGCGGGCACTGAAGCTTTCTTT
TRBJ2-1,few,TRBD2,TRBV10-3,CAISESTSDYEQFF,TGTGCCATCAGTGAGTCGACTAGCGATTATGAGCAGTTCTTC
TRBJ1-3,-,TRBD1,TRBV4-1,CASSQGDRFFGAGNTIYF,TGCGCCAGCAGCCAAGGGGACAGATTCTTCGGGGCTGGAAACACCATATATTTT
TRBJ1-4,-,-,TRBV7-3,CASSPGGQIEKLFF,TGTGCCAGCAGCCCCGGAGGACAGATTGAAAAACTGTTTTTT
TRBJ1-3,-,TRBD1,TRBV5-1,CASSSTTGRGLGNTIYF,TGCGCCAGCAGCTCGACCACCGGCAGGGGGCTAGGAAACACCATATATTTT
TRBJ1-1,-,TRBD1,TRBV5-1,CASSLAQGAGEAFF,TGCGCCAGCAGCTTGGCACAGGGGGCTGGTGAAGCTTTCTTT
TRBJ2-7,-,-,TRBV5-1,CASSRLDSLSYEQYF,TGCGCCAGCAGCCGCTTGGACTCCCTCTCCTACGAGCAGTACTTC
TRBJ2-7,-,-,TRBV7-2,CASSSYYHEQYF,TGTGCCAGCAGCTCCTACTACCACGAGCAGTACTTC
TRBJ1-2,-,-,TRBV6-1,CASSEQHNYGYTF,TGTGCCAGCAGTGAACAACATAACTATGGCTACACCTTC
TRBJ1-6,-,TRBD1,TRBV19,CASRISGTGNSPLHF,TGTGCCAGTAGGATTTCCGGGACAGGGAACTCACCCCTCCACTTT
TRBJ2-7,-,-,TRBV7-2,CASSRTVPTYEQYF,TGTGCCAGCAGCCGCACGGTTCCTACCTACGAGCAGTACTTC
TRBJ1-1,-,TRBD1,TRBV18,CASSPRTGGAFF,TGTGCCAGCTCACCTAGGACAGGGGGGGCTTTCTTT
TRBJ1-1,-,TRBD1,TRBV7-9,CSSSLRGPGQGRNEAFF,TGTTCCAGCAGCCTAAGGGGTCCGGGACAGGGTCGGAATGAAGCTTTCTTT
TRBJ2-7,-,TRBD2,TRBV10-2,CASRLAGGTYEQYF,TGCGCCAGCAGGTTAGCGGGGGGGACCTACGAGCAGTACTTC
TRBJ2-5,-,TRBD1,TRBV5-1,CASSSRAGGEETQYF,TGCGCCAGCAGCTCGAGGGCAGGGGGAGAAGAGACCCAGTACTTC
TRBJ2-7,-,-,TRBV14,CASSHRAAFRQYF,TGTGCCAGCAGCCACAGGGCCGCGTTTCGACAGTACTTC
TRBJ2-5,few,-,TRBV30,CAWSNSEGTQYF,TGTGCCTGGAGTAACTCCGAGGGGACCCAGTACTTC
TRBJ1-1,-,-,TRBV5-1,CASSQRDLRAGTEAFF,TGCGCCAGCAGCCAAAGGGACTTAAGGGCGGGCACTGAAGCTTTCTTT
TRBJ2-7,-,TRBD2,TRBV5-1,CASSVAGANYEQYF,TGCGCCAGCAGCGTAGCGGGGGCCAACTACGAGCAGTACTTC
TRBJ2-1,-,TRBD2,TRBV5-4,CASSLMGGPHNEQFF,TGTGCCAGCAGCTTGATGGGAGGGCCTCACAATGAGCAGTTCTTC
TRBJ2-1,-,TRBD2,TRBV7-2,CASSLALAGHNEQFF,TGTGCCAGCAGCTTAGCCCTAGCGGGTCACAATGAGCAGTTCTTC
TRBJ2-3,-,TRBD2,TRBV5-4,CASSFGLATDTQYF,TGTGCCAGCAGCTTCGGACTAGCTACAGATACGCAGTATTTT
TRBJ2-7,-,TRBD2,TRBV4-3,CASSPSGGGRASYEQYF,TGCGCCAGCAGCCCCTCGGGGGGCGGGAGGGCCTCCTACGAGCAGTACTTC
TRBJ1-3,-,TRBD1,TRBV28,CASYEGAGGNTIYF,TGTGCCAGCTATGAGGGGGCGGGAGGAAACACCATATATTTT
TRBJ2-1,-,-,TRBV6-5,CASSYSSASYNEQFF,TGTGCCAGCAGTTACTCCTCCGCGTCCTACAATGAGCAGTTCTTC
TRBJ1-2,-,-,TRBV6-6,CASSYTSNYGYTF,TGTGCCAGCAGTTACACATCTAACTATGGCTACACCTTC
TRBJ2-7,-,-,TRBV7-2,CASSFRDFGTYEQYF,TGTGCCAGCAGCTTCCGGGACTTCGGGACCTACGAGCAGTACTTC
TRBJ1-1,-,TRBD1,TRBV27,CASSPDRVTWEAFF,TGTGCCAGCAGTCCCGACAGGGTAACTTGGGAAGCTTTCTTT
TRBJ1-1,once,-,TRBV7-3,CASSLTGENTEAFF,TGTGCCAGCAGCTTAACAGGGGAGAACACTGAAGCTTTCTTT
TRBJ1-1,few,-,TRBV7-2,CASSSYRVMNTEAFF,TGTGCCAGCAGCTCCTACAGGGTAATGAACACTGAAGCTTTCTTT
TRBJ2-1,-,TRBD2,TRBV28,CASSGGLAAYNEQFF,TGTGCCAGCAGTGGGGGACTAGCGGCATACAATGAGCAGTTCTTC
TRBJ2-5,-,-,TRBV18,CASSPAHQETQYF,TGTGCCAGCTCACCGGCACACCAAGAGACCCAGTACTTC
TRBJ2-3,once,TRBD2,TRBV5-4,CASSLGLAGDTQYF,TGTGCCAGCAGCTTGGGACTAGCGGGAGATACGCAGTATTTT
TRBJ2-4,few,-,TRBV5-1,CASSLGHRVEVQYF,TGCGCCAGCAGCTTGGGGCACAGGGTAGAGGTTCAGTACTTC
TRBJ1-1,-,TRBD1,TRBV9,CASSVVGQGTSEAFF,TGTGCCAGCAGCGTAGTGGGACAGGGAACAAGTGAAGCTTTCTTT